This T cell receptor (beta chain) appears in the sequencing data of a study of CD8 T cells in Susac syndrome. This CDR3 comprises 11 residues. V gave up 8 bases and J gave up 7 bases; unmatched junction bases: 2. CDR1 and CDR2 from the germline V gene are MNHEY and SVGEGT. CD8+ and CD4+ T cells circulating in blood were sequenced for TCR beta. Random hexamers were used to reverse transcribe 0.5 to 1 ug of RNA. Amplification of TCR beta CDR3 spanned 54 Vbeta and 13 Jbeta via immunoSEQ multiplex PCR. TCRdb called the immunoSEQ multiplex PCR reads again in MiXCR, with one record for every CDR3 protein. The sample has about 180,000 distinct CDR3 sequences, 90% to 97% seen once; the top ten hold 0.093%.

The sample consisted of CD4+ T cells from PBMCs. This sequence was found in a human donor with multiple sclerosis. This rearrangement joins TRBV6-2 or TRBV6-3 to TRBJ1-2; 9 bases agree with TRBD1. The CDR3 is CASGQGTGYTF. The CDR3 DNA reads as TGTGCCAGCGGACAGGGGACTGGCTACACCTTC.